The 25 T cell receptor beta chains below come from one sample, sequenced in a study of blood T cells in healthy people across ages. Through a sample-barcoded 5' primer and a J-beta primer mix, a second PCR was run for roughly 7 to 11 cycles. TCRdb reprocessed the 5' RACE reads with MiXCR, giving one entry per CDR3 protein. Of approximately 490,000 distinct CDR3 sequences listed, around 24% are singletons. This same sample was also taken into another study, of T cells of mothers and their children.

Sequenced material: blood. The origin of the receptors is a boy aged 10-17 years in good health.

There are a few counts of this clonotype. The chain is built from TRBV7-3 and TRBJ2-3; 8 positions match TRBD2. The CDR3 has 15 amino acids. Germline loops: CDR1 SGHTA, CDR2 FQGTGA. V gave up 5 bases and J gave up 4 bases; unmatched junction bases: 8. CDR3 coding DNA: TGTGCCAGCAGCCTCACGGGAGGGCCTTCAGATACGCAGTATTTT. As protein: CASSLTGGPSDTQYF.

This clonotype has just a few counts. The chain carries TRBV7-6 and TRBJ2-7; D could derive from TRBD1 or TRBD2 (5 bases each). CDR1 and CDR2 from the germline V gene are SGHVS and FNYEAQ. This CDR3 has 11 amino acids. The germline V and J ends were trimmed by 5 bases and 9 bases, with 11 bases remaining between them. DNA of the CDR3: TGTGCCAGCAGCGATTCGGGGCCGCAGTACTTC. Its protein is CASSDSGPQYF.

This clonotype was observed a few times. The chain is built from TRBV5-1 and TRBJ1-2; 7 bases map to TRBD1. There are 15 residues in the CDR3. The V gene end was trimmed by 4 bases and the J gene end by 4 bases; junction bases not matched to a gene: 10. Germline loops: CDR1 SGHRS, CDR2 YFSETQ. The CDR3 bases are TGCGCCAGCAGCACCGACAGGGAAGCTTTCTATGGCTACACCTTC. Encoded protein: CASSTDREAFYGYTF.

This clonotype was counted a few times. CDR3 residues: CASRGGGGSYEQYF. The DNA of the CDR3 is TGTGCCAGCAGAGGGGGGGGAGGCTCCTACGAGCAGTACTTC. The chain couples TRBV28 to TRBJ2-7, with D tentatively TRBD2 (7 bases). The CDR3 has 14 amino acids. Germline lookup yields CDR1 MDHEN and CDR2 SYDVKM. Trimming took 6 bases from V and 0 from J, leaving 12 bases between them.

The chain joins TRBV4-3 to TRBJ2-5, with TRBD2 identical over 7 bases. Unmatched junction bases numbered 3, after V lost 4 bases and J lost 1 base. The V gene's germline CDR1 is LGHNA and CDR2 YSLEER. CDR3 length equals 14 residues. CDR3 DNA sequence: TGCGCCAGCAGCCGAGGACTAGGCCAAGAGACCCAGTACTTC. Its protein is CASSRGLGQETQYF.

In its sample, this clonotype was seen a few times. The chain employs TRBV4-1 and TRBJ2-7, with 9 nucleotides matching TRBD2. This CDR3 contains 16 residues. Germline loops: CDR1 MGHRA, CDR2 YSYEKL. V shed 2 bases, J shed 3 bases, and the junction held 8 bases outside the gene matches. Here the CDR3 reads CASSQPETSGNYEQYF. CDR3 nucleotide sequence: TGCGCCAGCAGCCAACCGGAGACTAGCGGTAACTACGAGCAGTACTTC.

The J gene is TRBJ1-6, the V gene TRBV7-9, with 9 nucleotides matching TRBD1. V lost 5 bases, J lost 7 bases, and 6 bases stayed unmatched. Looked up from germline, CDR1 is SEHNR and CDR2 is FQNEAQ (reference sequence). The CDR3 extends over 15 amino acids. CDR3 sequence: CASSATDRGNSPLHF. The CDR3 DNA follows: TGTGCCAGCAGCGCTACTGACAGGGGGAATTCACCCCTCCACTTT.

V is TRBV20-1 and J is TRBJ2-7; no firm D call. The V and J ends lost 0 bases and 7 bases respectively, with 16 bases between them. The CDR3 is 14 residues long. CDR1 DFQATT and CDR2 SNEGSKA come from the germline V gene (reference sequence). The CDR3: CSARDLTTSREQYF. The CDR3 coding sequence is TGCAGTGCTAGAGATCTGACGACCAGTAGAGAGCAGTACTTC.

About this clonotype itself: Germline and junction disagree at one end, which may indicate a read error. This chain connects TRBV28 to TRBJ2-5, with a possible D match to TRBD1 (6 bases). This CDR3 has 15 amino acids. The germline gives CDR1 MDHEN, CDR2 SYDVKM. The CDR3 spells CASSPTWGLQETRYF. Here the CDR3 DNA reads TGTGCCAGCAGTCCGACGTGGGGGCTCCAAGAGACCCGGTACTTC.

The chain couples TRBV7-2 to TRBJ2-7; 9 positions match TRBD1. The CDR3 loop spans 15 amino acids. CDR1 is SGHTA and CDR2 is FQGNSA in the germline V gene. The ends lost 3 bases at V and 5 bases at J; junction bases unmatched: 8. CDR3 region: CASSLYRGQTDEQYF. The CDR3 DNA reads TGTGCCAGCAGCTTGTACAGGGGGCAAACGGACGAGCAGTACTTC.

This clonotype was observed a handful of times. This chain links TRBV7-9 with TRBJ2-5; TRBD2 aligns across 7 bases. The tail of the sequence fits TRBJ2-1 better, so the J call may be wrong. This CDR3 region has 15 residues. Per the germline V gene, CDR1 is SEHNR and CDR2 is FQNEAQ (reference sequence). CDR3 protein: CASSLAVSGTNEQFF. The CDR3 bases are TGTGCCAGCAGCTTAGCGGTAAGCGGGACCAATGAGCAGTTCTTC.

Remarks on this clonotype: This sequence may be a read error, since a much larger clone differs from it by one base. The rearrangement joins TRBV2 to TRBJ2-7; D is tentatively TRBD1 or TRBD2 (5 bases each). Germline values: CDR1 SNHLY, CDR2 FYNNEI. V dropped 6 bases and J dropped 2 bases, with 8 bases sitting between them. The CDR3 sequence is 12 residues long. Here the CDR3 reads CASRGPAYEQYF. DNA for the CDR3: TGTGCCAGCAGGGGACCAGCCTACGAGCAGTACTTC.

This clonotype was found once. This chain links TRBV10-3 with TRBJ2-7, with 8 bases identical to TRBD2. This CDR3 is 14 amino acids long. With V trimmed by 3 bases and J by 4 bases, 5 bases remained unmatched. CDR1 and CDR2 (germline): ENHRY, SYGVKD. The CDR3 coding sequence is TGTGCCATCAGTGATGAGACTAGCGCGTACGAGCAGTACTTC. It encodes CAISDETSAYEQYF.

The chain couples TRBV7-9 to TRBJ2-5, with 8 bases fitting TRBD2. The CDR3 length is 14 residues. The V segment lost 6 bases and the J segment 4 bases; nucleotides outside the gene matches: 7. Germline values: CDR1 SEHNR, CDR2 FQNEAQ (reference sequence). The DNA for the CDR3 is TGTGCCAGCAGTCGAGCGGGAGCGGGAGAGACCCAGTACTTC. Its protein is CASSRAGAGETQYF.

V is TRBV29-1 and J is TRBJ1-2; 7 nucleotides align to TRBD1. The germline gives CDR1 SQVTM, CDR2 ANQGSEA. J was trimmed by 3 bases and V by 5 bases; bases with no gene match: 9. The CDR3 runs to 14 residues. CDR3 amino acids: CSVFGQEVDYGYTF. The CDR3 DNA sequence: TGCAGCGTTTTCGGACAGGAAGTAGACTATGGCTACACCTTC.

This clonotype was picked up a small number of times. DNA of the CDR3: TGTGCCAGCAGCCCCCAGCGGGTAGTCCTAGGCGAGCAGTACTTC. Translation gives CASSPQRVVLGEQYF. V and J are TRBV4-2 and TRBJ2-5; weak D call: TRBD2 (6 bases). With the DNA end fitting TRBJ2-7 better, the J assignment may be wrong. Germline loops: CDR1 LGHNA, CDR2 YNFKEQ. The CDR3 loop spans 15 amino acids.

Here the CDR3 DNA reads TGTGCCAGCAGTTTCCTAACAGATACGCAGTATTTT. Translated: CASSFLTDTQYF. This sequence joins TRBV28 and TRBJ2-3, with D unclear. This CDR3 contains 12 residues. V gave up 3 bases and J gave up 3 bases, with 4 bases separating them. Germline V lookup: CDR1 MDHEN, CDR2 SYDVKM.

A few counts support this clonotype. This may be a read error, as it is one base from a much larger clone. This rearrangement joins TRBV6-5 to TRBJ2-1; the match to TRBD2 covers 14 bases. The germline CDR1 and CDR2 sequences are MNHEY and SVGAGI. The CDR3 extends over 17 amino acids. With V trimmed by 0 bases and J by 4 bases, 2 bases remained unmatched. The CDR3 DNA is TGTGCCAGCAGTTACTCGGGACTAGCGGGAGCATACAATGAGCAGTTCTTC. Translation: CASSYSGLAGAYNEQFF.

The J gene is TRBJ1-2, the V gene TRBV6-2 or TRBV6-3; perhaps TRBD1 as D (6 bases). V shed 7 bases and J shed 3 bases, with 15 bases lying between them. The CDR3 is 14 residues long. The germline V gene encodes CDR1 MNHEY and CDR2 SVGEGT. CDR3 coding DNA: TGTGCCAGCACGACAGGCTCACCCTACTATGGCTACACCTTC. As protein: CASTTGSPYYGYTF.

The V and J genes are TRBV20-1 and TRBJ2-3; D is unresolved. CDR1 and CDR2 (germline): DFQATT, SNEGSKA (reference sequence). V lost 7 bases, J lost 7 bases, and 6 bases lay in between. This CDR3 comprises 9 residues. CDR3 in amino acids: CSVGNTQYF. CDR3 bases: TGCAGTGTGGGAAATACGCAGTATTTT.

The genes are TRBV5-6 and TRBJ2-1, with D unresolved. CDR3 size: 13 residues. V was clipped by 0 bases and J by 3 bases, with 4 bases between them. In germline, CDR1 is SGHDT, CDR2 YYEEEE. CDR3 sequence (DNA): TGTGCCAGCAGCTTGGTACTCTACAATGAGCAGTTCTTC. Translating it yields CASSLVLYNEQFF. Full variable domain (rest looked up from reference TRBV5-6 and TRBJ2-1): DAGVTQSPTHLIKTRGQQVTLRCSPKSGHDTVSWYQQALGQGPQFIFQYYEEEERQRGNFPDRFSGHQFPNYSSELNVNALLLGDSALYLCASSLVLYNEQFFGPGTRLTVL.

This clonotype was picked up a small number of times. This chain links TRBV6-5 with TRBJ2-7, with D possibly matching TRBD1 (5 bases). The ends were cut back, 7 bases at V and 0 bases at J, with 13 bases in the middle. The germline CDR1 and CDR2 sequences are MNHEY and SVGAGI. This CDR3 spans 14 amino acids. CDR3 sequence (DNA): TGTGCCAGCACCTTAGACAGCCGCTCCTACGAGCAGTACTTC. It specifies CASTLDSRSYEQYF.

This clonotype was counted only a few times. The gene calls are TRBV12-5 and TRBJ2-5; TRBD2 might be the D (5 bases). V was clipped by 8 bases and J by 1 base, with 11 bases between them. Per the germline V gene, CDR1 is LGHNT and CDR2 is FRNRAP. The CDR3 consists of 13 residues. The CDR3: CASLRDSQETQYF. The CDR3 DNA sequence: TGTGCTAGTCTTCGGGATAGCCAAGAGACCCAGTACTTC.

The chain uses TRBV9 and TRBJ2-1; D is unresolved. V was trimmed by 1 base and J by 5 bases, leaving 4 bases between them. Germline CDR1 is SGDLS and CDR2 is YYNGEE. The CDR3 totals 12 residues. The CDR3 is CASSVLDNEQFF. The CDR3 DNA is TGTGCCAGCAGCGTACTTGACAATGAGCAGTTCTTC.

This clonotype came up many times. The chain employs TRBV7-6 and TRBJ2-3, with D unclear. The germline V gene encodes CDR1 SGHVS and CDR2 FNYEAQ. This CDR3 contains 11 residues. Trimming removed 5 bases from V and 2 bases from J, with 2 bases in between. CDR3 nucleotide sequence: TGTGCCAGCAGCATCACAGATACGCAGTATTTT. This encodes CASSITDTQYF.